One and the same sample provided the 21 T cell receptor beta chains below, sequenced in a study of OX40 agonist ivuxolimab in advanced cancers. TCRdb's table, derived via immunoSEQ multiplex PCR, lists solely in-frame clones and lacks some. The sample records tens of thousands of clones, about 90% being singletons. Sequences were derived from CD4+ or CD8+ T cells sorted from blood, sampled in a trial of the OX40 agonist ivuxolimab. All receptors derive from an adult with an advanced solid tumor such as melanoma, head and neck, liver or kidney cancer.

J is TRBJ2-1 and V is TRBV6-5; 9 nucleotides align to TRBD1. Germline CDR1 MNHEY, CDR2 SVGAGI. V was pared by 3 bases and J by 5 bases, with 2 bases of the junction left unmatched. CDR3 length: 14 amino acids. The CDR3 DNA reads TGTGCCAGCAGTTATGGGACAGGGCACAATGAGCAGTTCTTC. This translates into CASSYGTGHNEQFF.

This chain uses TRBV28 with TRBJ2-2, with 12 bases matching TRBD2. CDR3 length: 18 residues. With 3 bases clipped from V and 2 bases from J, the junction kept 7 bases outside the gene matches. From germline, CDR1 is MDHEN and CDR2 SYDVKM. CDR3 region: CASSFPSGGALNTGELFF. CDR3 coding DNA: TGTGCCAGCAGTTTCCCTAGCGGGGGGGCCCTCAACACCGGGGAGCTGTTTTTT.

The gene calls are TRBV2 and TRBJ2-7; 9 bases agree with TRBD2. This CDR3 has 15 amino acids. The V gene's germline CDR1 is SNHLY and CDR2 FYNNEI. The trim removed 4 bases at V and 2 bases at J, leaving 6 bases unmatched. The CDR3 region has the DNA TGTGCCAGCAGTGTCGGACTAGCGAGAGCCTACGAGCAGTACTTC. This encodes CASSVGLARAYEQYF.

This clone was detected only once. This chain joins TRBV13 and TRBJ1-6; D is unresolved. CDR3 length: 15 amino acids. V lost 5 bases and J lost 3, with 11 bases in between. The V gene's germline CDR1 is PRHDT and CDR2 FYEKMQ (reference sequence). CDR3 amino acids: CASSPDGGYNSPLHF. CDR3 coding DNA: TGTGCCAGCAGCCCCGACGGAGGCTATAATTCACCCCTCCACTTT.

This clone was observed a single time. This chain uses TRBV13 with TRBJ2-7, with 11 nucleotides matching TRBD2. The CDR3 covers 14 residues. Germline V lookup: CDR1 PRHDT, CDR2 FYEKMQ (reference sequence). Trimming took 4 bases from V and 6 from J; bases not matched to a gene: 5. The chain's CDR3 is CASSSGLAEAEQYF. DNA of the CDR3: TGTGCCAGCAGCTCGGGACTAGCGGAGGCCGAGCAGTACTTC.

The chain recombines TRBV28 with TRBJ1-2; no firm D call. Between the trimmed V and J ends, which lost 6 bases and 7 bases, there was a span of 24 bases. Per germline, CDR1 MDHEN and CDR2 SYDVKM. CDR3 length: 16 residues. The CDR3 sequence is CASRPAPWVRVAGYTF. CDR3 sequence (DNA): TGTGCCAGCAGGCCTGCACCTTGGGTTAGAGTCGCTGGCTACACCTTC.

The chain uses TRBV11-3 and TRBJ2-2; D is undetermined. Germline V gene data show CDR1 as SGHNT and CDR2 as YENEEA. V shed 4 bases and J shed 3 bases, with 9 bases lying between them. This CDR3 region has 14 residues. The CDR3 nucleotides are TGTGCCAGCAGCTCCCCGCAATACACCGGGGAGCTGTTTTTT. Its translation: CASSSPQYTGELFF.

The chain joins TRBV9 to TRBJ1-2; D is unresolved. V lost 0 bases and J 4 bases, leaving 16 bases between the germline ends. This CDR3 comprises 16 residues. Germline CDR1 reads SGDLS; CDR2 reads YYNGEE. The CDR3 nucleotides are TGTGCCAGCAGCGTAGATTGGCCAACAGACGCCTATGGCTACACCTTC. Its protein product is CASSVDWPTDAYGYTF.

This clone has a single count. J is TRBJ2-1 and V is TRBV9; no clear D gene. V was shortened by 3 bases and J by 5 bases, with 18 bases between the two germline ends. The CDR3 is made up of 16 amino acids. Looked up from germline, CDR1 is SGDLS and CDR2 is YYNGEE. In DNA form, the CDR3 reads TGTGCCAGCAGCGACCCCATCGAGGCTGCCCACAATGAGCAGTTCTTC. Protein product: CASSDPIEAAHNEQFF. Full variable domain (rest looked up from reference TRBV9 and TRBJ2-1): DSGVTQTPKHLITATGQRVTLRCSPRSGDLSVYWYQQSLDQGLQFLIQYYNGEERAKGNILERFSAQQFPDLHSELNLSSLELGDSALYFCASSDPIEAAHNEQFFGPGTRLTVL.

This clone was recorded once. The genes are TRBV6-1 and TRBJ2-7, with 7 nucleotides matching TRBD2. Germline V lookup: CDR1 MNHNS, CDR2 SASEGT. The CDR3 runs to 17 residues. V dropped 2 bases and J dropped 4; count of bases not matched to a gene: 14. The CDR3 spells CASSERLGRGNTYEQYV. CDR3 DNA: TGTGCCAGCAGTGAAAGGCTGGGGAGGGGCAATACTTACGAGCAGTACGTC.

V is TRBV4-3 and J is TRBJ2-3, with D hard to call. V lost 0 bases and J 3 bases, leaving 10 bases between the germline ends. This CDR3 has 15 amino acids. The V gene's germline CDR1 is LGHNA and CDR2 YSLEER. CDR3 in amino acids: CASSQDSSTTDTQYF. The CDR3 DNA is TGCGCCAGCAGCCAAGATTCGTCGACAACAGATACGCAGTATTTT.

This chain connects TRBV27 to TRBJ1-2, with a possible D match to TRBD1 (5 bases). This CDR3 has 13 amino acids. Germline CDR1 reads MNHEY; CDR2 reads SMNVEV (reference sequence). Trimming removed 6 bases from V and 5 bases from J, with 13 bases in between. The CDR3: CASRSQGTYGYTF. CDR3 DNA sequence: TGTGCCAGCAGGTCTCAGGGAACTTATGGCTACACCTTC.

The chain is built from TRBV11-3 and TRBJ1-1; weak D call: TRBD1 (5 bases). Germline assignment: CDR1 SGHNT and CDR2 YENEEA. V was pared by 0 bases and J by 6 bases, with 11 bases between. The CDR3 length is 14 residues. CDR3 DNA: TGTGCCAGCAGCTTAGATCATGGGGGACCTGAAGCTTTCTTT. It translates to CASSLDHGGPEAFF.

In this sample, this clone turned up once. The chain couples TRBV7-9 to TRBJ2-5, with a tentative D call TRBD1 (6 bases). Trimming stripped 5 bases from V and 5 bases from J, with 18 bases between. Germline CDR1 reads SEHNR; CDR2 reads FQNEAQ (reference sequence). This CDR3 has 15 amino acids. In DNA, the CDR3 is TGTGCCAGCAGCAGCGCCGAGGGGGAGTGGGAGACCCAGTACTTC. This gives the protein CASSSAEGEWETQYF.

This sequence joins TRBV28 and TRBJ1-1; D might be TRBD1 (6 bases). The CDR3 extends over 14 amino acids. V was cut by 2 bases and J by 2 bases, with 9 bases left in between. From germline, CDR1 is MDHEN and CDR2 SYDVKM. CDR3 DNA sequence: TGTGCCAGCAGTTTAAGGGGGGGAAACACTGAAGCTTTCTTT. Translated: CASSLRGGNTEAFF.

The chain has TRBV28 and TRBJ2-7, with 9 bases identical to TRBD1. V trimming: 7 bases; J trimming: 1 base; junction bases outside the gene matches: 5. The CDR3 is made up of 14 amino acids. The germline CDR1 and CDR2 sequences are MDHEN and SYDVKM. Here the CDR3 DNA reads TGTGCCAGCACCCCGGGACAGGGATCCTACGAGCAGTACGTC. Translated: CASTPGQGSYEQYV.

This rearrangement joins TRBV7-6 to TRBJ2-5; weak D call: TRBD1 (6 bases). The CDR3 consists of 15 residues. The germline gives CDR1 SGHVS, CDR2 FNYEAQ. The V and J ends lost 5 bases and 0 bases respectively, with 13 bases between them. CDR3 protein: CASSQYGGDQETQYF. The CDR3 coding sequence is TGTGCCAGCAGCCAATATGGGGGCGACCAAGAGACCCAGTACTTC.

The rearrangement uses TRBV29-1 and TRBJ2-1; 8 bases line up with TRBD1. CDR3 length equals 17 residues. Germline CDR1 is SQVTM and CDR2 is ANQGSEA. J was trimmed by 3 bases and V by 1 base; bases with no gene match: 11. CDR3 in amino acids: CSVEGDLGRGLYNEQFF. The DNA of the CDR3 is TGCAGCGTTGAAGGGGATCTTGGCAGGGGGCTCTACAATGAGCAGTTCTTC.

The CDR3 here is CASSLARGLNYEQYV. The CDR3 DNA follows: TGTGCCAGCAGCTTAGCGCGAGGACTAAACTACGAGCAGTACGTC. The rearrangement uses TRBV7-9 and TRBJ2-7; D possibly corresponds to TRBD2 (6 bases). The CDR3 covers 15 residues. From germline, CDR1 is SEHNR and CDR2 FQNEAQ (reference sequence). The V gene lost 0 bases and the J gene lost 3 bases, with 12 bases spanning the gap.

The chain employs TRBV7-9 and TRBJ2-5; unclear D gene. V shed 7 bases and J shed 3 bases, with 6 bases lying between them. The CDR3 has 11 amino acids. CDR1 and CDR2 from the germline V gene are SEHNR and FQNEAQ (reference sequence). CDR3 sequence reads: CASITKETQYF. The CDR3 DNA reads TGTGCCAGCATCACGAAAGAGACCCAGTACTTC.

DNA for the CDR3: TGTGCCGGATCGACTGGAGAGCGGGAGGGCCATAGCGAGCAGTACTTC. Translated: CAGSTGEREGHSEQYF. V usage is TRBV2 and J usage is TRBJ2-7; TRBD2 aligns across 10 bases. This CDR3 spans 16 amino acids. Per the germline V gene, CDR1 is SNHLY and CDR2 is FYNNEI. With V trimmed by 11 bases and J by 6 bases, 19 bases remained unmatched. The variable domain in full, completed from reference TRBV2 and TRBJ2-7, reads EPEVTQTPSHQVTQMGQEVILRCVPISNHLYFYWYRQILGQKVEFLVSFYNNEISEKSEIFDDQFSVERPDGSNFTLKIRSTKLEDSAMYFCAGSTGEREGHSEQYFGPGTRLTVT.